The present TCR beta chain was sequenced within a study of shared clonotypes between healthy human individuals. Germline trimming cut 6 bases from V and 3 bases from J; bases unmatched to any gene: 0. The CDR3 sequence is 14 residues long. The germline V gene encodes CDR1 MNHNY and CDR2 SVGAGI (reference sequence). The protocol was immunoSEQ multiplex PCR, while the TCRdb copy is restricted to in-frame clones and leaves out a portion. The table includes 2 million to 2.5 million clones, approximately 95% detected once. Material for sequencing was naive CD4+ T cells from PBMCs. Subset here: CD45RA+ positively selected. The chain links TRBV6-6 to TRBJ1-4; 11 bases are a match to TRBD1. The TCR originated in a man younger than 30 in good health. Some clones in this sample may be carry-over from other donors' samples. CDR3 sequence reads: CASRGQGANEKLFF. The CDR3 DNA reads TGTGCCAGCAGGGGACAGGGGGCTAATGAAAAACTGTTTTTT.